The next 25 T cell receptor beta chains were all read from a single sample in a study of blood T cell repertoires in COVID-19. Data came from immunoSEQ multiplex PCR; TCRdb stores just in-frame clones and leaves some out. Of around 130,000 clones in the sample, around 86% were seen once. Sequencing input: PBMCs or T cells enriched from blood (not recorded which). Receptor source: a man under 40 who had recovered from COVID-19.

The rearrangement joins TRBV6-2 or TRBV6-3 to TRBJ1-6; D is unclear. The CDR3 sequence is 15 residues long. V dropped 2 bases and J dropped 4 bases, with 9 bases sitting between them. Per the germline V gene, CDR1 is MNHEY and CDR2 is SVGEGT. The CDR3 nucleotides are TGTGCCAGCAGTTACCAGGCAGGATATAATTCACCCCTCCACTTT. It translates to CASSYQAGYNSPLHF.

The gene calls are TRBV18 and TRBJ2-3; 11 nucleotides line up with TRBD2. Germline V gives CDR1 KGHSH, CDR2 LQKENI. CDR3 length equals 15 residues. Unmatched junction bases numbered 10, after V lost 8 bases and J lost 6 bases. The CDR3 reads CASTTSGISADTQYF. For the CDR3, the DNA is TGTGCCAGCACGACTAGCGGGATTTCGGCCGATACGCAGTATTTT.

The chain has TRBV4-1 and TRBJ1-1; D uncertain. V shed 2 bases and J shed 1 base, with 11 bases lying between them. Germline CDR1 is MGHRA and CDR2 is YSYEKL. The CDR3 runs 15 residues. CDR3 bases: TGCGCCAGCAGCCAACTGAGGCGGGGGAACACTGAAGCTTTCTTT. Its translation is CASSQLRRGNTEAFF.

The CDR3: CATSEAGAGELFF. CDR3 DNA: TGTGCCACCAGTGAGGCGGGGGCCGGGGAGCTGTTTTTT. The chain is built from TRBV24-1 and TRBJ2-2; 7 nucleotides agree with TRBD2. The CDR3 spans 13 residues. Germline assignment: CDR1 KGHDR and CDR2 SFDVKD. J gave up 6 bases and V 4 bases, and 1 base lay outside the gene matches.

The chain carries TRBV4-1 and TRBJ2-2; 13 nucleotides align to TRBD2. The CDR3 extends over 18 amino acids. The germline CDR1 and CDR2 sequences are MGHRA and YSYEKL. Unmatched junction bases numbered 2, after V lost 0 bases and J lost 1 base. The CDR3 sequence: CASSQDRTSGRNTGELFF. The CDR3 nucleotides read TGCGCCAGCAGCCAAGATCGGACTAGCGGGAGGAACACCGGGGAGCTGTTTTTT.

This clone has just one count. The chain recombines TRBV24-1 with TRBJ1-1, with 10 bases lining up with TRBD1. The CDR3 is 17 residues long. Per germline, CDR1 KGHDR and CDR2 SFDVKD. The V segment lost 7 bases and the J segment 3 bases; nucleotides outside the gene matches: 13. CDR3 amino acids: CATRAGTGAPWDTEAFF. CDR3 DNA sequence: TGTGCCACCAGAGCCGGGACAGGGGCCCCGTGGGACACTGAAGCTTTCTTT.

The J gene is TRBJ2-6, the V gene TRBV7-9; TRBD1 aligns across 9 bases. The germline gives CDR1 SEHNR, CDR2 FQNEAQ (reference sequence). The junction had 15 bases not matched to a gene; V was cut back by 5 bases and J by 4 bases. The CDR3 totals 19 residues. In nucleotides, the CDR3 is TGTGCCAGCAGCCGACAGGTGGGGACAGGGTTCTCCGGGGCCAACGTCCTGACTTTC. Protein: CASSRQVGTGFSGANVLTF.

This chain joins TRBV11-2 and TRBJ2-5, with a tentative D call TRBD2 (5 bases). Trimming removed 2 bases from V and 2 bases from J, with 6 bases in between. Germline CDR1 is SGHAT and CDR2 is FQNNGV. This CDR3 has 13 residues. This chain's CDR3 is CASSLRGQETQYF. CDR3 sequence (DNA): TGTGCCAGCAGCTTAAGAGGGCAAGAGACCCAGTACTTC. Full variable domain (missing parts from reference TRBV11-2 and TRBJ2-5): EAGVAQSPRYKIIEKRQSVAFWCNPISGHATLYWYQQILGQGPKLLIQFQNNGVVDDSQLPKDRFSAERLKGVDSTLKIQPAKLEDSAVYLCASSLRGQETQYFGPGTRLLVL.

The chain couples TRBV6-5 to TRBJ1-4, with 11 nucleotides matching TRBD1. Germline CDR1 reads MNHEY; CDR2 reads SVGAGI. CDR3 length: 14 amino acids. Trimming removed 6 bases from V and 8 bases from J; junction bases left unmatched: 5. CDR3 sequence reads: CASSFRTGGEKLFF. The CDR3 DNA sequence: TGTGCCAGCAGCTTCCGGACAGGGGGCGAAAAACTGTTTTTT.

The chain's CDR3 is CASSTGQGTGNTIYF. The CDR3 DNA is TGTGCCAGCAGCACTGGACAGGGGACTGGAAACACCATATATTTT. The chain has TRBV9 and TRBJ1-3, with 9 bases matching TRBD1. The CDR3 sequence is 15 residues long. Germline CDR1 reads SGDLS; CDR2 reads YYNGEE. V gave up 4 bases and J gave up 2 bases; unmatched junction bases: 4.

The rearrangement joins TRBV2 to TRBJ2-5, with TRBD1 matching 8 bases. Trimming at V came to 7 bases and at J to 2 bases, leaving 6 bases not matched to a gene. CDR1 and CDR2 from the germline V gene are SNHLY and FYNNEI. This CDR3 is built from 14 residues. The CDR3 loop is CASTRTGPQETQYF. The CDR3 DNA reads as TGTGCCAGCACGCGGACAGGGCCTCAAGAGACCCAGTACTTC.

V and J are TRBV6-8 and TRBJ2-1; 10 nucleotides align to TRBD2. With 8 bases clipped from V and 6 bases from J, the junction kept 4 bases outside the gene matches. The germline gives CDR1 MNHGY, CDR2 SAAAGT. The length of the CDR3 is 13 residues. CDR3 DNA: TGTGCCAGCGACCGACTAGCGGGCAATGAGCAGTTCTTC. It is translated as CASDRLAGNEQFF.

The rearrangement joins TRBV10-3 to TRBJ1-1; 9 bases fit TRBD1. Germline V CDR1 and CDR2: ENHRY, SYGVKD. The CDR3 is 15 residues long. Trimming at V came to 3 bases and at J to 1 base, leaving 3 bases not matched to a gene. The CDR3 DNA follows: TGTGCCATCAGTGACCCGGGACAGGGGAACACTGAAGCTTTCTTT. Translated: CAISDPGQGNTEAFF.

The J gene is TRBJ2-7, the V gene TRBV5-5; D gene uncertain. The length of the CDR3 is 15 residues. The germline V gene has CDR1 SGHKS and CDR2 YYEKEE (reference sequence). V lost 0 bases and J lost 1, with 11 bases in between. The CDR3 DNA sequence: TGTGCCAGCAGCTTGGAACCCACAGAATCCTACGAGCAGTACTTC. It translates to CASSLEPTESYEQYF.

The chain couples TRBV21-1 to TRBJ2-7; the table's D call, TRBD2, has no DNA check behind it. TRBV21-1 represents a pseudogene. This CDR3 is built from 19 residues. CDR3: CASSKTTSRTGCMEYEQYV. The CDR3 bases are TGTGCCAGCAGCAAGACTACCTCGCGGACCGGCTGTATGGAGTACGAGCAGTACGTC.

In nucleotides, the CDR3 is TGTGCCAGTAGTATAGAGGGGGGGCTCAGCAATCAGCCCCAGCATTTT. It is translated as CASSIEGGLSNQPQHF. The chain joins TRBV19 to TRBJ1-5; D may be TRBD1 (6 bases). Per germline, CDR1 LNHDA and CDR2 SQIVND (reference sequence). CDR3 length: 16 amino acids. Trimming took 0 bases from V and 1 from J, leaving 10 bases between them.

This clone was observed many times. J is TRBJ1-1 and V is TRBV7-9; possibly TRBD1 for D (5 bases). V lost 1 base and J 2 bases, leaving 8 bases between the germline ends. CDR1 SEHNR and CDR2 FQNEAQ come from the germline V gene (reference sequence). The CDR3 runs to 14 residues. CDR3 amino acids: CASSLEGPNTEAFF. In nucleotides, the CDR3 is TGTGCCAGCAGCTTAGAGGGGCCTAACACTGAAGCTTTCTTT.

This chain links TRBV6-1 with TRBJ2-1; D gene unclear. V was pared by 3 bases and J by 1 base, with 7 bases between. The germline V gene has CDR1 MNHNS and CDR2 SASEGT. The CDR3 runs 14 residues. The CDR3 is CASSESGSYNEQFF. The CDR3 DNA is TGTGCCAGCAGTGAGTCAGGTTCCTACAATGAGCAGTTCTTC.

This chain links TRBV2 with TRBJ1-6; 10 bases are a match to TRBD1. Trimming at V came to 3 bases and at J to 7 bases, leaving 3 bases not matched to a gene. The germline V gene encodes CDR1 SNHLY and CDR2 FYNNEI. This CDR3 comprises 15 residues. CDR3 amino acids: CASSDRTGGNSPLHF. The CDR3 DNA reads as TGTGCCAGCAGTGACCGGACAGGGGGGAATTCACCCCTCCACTTT.

DNA of the CDR3: TGTGCCAGCGCGACGGACAGGAACACTGAAGCTTTCTTT. It encodes CASATDRNTEAFF. The chain links TRBV6-5 to TRBJ1-1, with a weak D call TRBD1 (6 bases). Germline V gene lookup returns CDR1 MNHEY and CDR2 SVGAGI. The germline V and J ends were trimmed by 8 bases and 1 base, with 11 bases remaining between them. This CDR3 spans 13 amino acids.

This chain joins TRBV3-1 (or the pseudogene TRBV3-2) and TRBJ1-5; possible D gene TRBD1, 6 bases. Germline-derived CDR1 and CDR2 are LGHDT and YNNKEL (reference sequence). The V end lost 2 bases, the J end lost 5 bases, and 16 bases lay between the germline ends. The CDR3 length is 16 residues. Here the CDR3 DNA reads TGTGCCAGCAGCCAATATAACGGGCAGGGGCATCAGCCCCAGCATTTT. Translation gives CASSQYNGQGHQPQHF.

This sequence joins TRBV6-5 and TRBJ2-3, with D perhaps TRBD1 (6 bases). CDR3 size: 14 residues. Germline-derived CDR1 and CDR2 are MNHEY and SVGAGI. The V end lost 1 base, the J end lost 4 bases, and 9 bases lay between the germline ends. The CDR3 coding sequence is TGTGCCAGCAGTTACTGGCGACAGGCAGATACGCAGTATTTT. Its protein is CASSYWRQADTQYF.

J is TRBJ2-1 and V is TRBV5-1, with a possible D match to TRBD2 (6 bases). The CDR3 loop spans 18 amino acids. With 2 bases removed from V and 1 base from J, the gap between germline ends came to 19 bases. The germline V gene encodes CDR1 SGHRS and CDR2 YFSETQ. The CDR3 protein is CASSFGPERDSSYNEQFF. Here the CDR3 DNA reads TGCGCCAGCAGCTTCGGGCCCGAAAGGGACTCGTCCTACAATGAGCAGTTCTTC.

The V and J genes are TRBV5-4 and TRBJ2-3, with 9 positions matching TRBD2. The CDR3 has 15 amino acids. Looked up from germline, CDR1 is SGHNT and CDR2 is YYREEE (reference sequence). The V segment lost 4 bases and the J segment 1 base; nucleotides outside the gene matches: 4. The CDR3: CASSPGTSRTDTQYF. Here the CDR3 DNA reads TGTGCCAGCAGCCCCGGGACTAGCCGCACAGATACGCAGTATTTT.

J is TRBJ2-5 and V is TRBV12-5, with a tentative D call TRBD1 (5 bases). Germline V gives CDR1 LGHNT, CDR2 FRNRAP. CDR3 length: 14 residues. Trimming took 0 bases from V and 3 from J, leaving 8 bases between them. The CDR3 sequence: CASGLVGREETQYF. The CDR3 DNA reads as TGTGCTAGTGGTTTGGTGGGCAGGGAAGAGACCCAGTACTTC.